One T cell receptor (beta chain) is described in this entry. What antigen it recognizes has not been identified. The input lacks base qualities; no much larger clone sits a single base away. The sample originates from a study of Ad26.COV2.S vaccination and SARS-CoV-2 variants (dated by TCRdb to the early 2020s). With respect to the entire study: Vaccine-arm donors were drawn from COV1001, a multicentre, randomized, double-blind, placebo-controlled phase I-IIa trial of Ad26.COV2.S in healthy adults. The TCR-sequenced set comprised approximately 32 samples: some 20 Ad26.COV2.S vaccine recipients, 5 placebo recipients and 8 SARS-CoV-2 convalescent individuals. The specificity and breadth of SARS-CoV-2-reactive T cell receptors after Ad26.COV2.S vaccination were assessed by TCRbeta repertoire sequencing. Participants in the trial were split at random into five groups of five each, receiving low-dose or high-dose Ad26.COV2.S once or twice, or else placebo on both occasions. Throughout the experiments and outcome assessment, investigators stayed blinded to trial group allocation. Ad26.COV2.S was administered intramuscularly at a dose of 5x10^10 or 1x10^11 viral particles, either as one shot or as two shots given 56 days apart. Broader findings and caveats from the paper: The study was not powered for comparison of responses between vaccine doses or regimens. Higher spike-specific TCR breadth was observed in Ad26.COV2.S recipients than in placebo recipients (P = 0.0014). The authors noted that total T cell responses may have been underestimated by the TCR breadth and depth analyses. Substantial breadth of spike-specific CD8+ and CD4+ T cell responses was reported after vaccination. Non-spike TCR breadth was comparable between vaccine and placebo recipients, consistent with the vaccine containing only spike.

Reading the label with the study, this specimen's treatment or condition is: 15 to 20 received Ad26.COV2.S at low or high dose, single or two shots; several received placebo; per-sample allocation not given. For vaccine and placebo recipients, repertoires were sequenced using samples collected on day 63 after the first injection. In Cohort 1b, around 25 adults aged 18-55 years were enrolled at a single site in Boston, USA, between 29 July and 7 August 2020. Ad26.COV2.S was a replication-incompetent adenovirus type 26 vector that expressed a prefusion-stabilized SARS-CoV-2 spike protein derived from the original Wuhan strain. V is cut back by 1 base and J by 4 bases, with 6 bases in the junction unmatched. Per the germline V gene, MGHRA is the CDR1 and YSYEKL is the CDR2. The CDR3 runs 15 amino acids, cysteine and phenylalanine included. The sequence is cut down to CDR3 DNA, 45 bases in frame from base 1.

The immunoSEQ Assay was the method used to sequence TCRbeta CDR3 regions. After extraction, genomic DNA underwent amplification by bias-controlled multiplex PCR, followed by high-throughput sequencing. From the authors' description of their analysis: To quantify the absolute abundance of each unique TCRbeta CDR3 region, sequences were collapsed and filtered. T cell fraction was estimated by normalizing TCRbeta template counts to usable DNA, with usable DNA measured through amplification of reference genes found in all nucleated cells. Repertoire TCRs were annotated as SARS-CoV-2-specific when V gene, CDR3 amino acid sequence and J gene were exactly matched to a known reactive TCR set. The reference SARS-CoV-2 TCR set was derived from MIRA and filtered for enrichment in COVID-19-positive ImmuneCODE repertoires, a step that removed public or cross-reactive TCRs. Drawing on the MIRA antigens, annotated TCRs were analysed further at the level of specific ORF or position within ORF. Breadth was defined as the number of annotated unique rearrangements divided by the total number of unique productive rearrangements, and depth was defined as the summed frequency of the annotated unique rearrangements. TCR breadth was compared between groups using two-sided Wilcoxon rank-sum tests. Drawn from immuneACCESS, this table holds only the in-frame rearrangements with V and J called that TCRdb kept. Clones are partly lost; checked studies trace under half to an unresolved V gene and leave the rest unexplained. From that table come the V and J calls and clone size; the DNA was used to work out D and trimming. Recorded for this sample are around 400,000 clones; about nine tenths of them occurred a single time. The ten most abundant clones make up 1.5% to 2% of the sample.

The sample here was peripheral blood, taken in a trial of Ad26.COV2.S vaccine versus placebo. This chain joins TRBV4-1 to TRBJ2-7; 8 bases in the junction line up with TRBD1. The receptor's source is a person between 18 and 60 years old who received the Ad26.COV2.S COVID-19 vaccine or a placebo. The nucleotides read TGCGCCAGCAGCCAAGGAGTCACAGGGGGATACGAGCAGTACTTC. Its amino acids are CASSQGVTGGYEQYF.